The 11 T cell receptor beta chains presented below share a single source sample, sequenced in a study of T cell clonotyping in hematopoietic cell transplantation. Measured with immunoSEQ multiplex PCR; TCRdb has only the in-frame clones, and not every one. The sample records approximately 11,000 clones, around half being singletons. Sequences were derived from peripheral blood mononuclear cells, sampled 100 days after allogeneic stem cell transplant. The receptor set was obtained from a female patient in her fifties or sixties who had an allogeneic stem cell transplant from an unrelated donor, so the T cells may come from the graft donor. Some clones in this sample may be carry-over from other donors' samples.

This sequence joins TRBV4-1 and TRBJ2-4; 9 bases map to TRBD1. Per the germline V gene, CDR1 is MGHRA and CDR2 is YSYEKL. CDR3 length: 14 residues. The ends lost 6 bases at V and 9 bases at J; junction bases unmatched: 9. In nucleotides, the CDR3 is TGCGCCAGCAGTTCTTGGGACAGGGAGGGCATTCAGTACTTC. It codes for CASSSWDREGIQYF.

A few counts support this clone. V gene TRBV4-3 combines with J gene TRBJ2-2, with D perhaps given as TRBD1 or TRBD2 (5 bases each). The CDR3 length is 17 residues. Germline V gene data show CDR1 as LGHNA and CDR2 as YSLEER. V was clipped by 0 bases and J by 1 base, with 12 bases between them. CDR3 bases: TGCGCCAGCAGCCAAGAGGGGCTAGCCTTGAACACCGGGGAGCTGTTTTTT. This encodes CASSQEGLALNTGELFF.

The CDR3 reads CAWSATYRVGKMELFF. CDR3 in DNA: TGTGCCTGGAGCGCCACCTACAGGGTGGGGAAGATGGAACTGTTTTTT. The chain carries TRBV30 and TRBJ1-4; possibly TRBD1 for D (6 bases). The germline V and J ends were trimmed by 3 bases and 12 bases, with 26 bases remaining between them. In germline, CDR1 is GTSNPN, CDR2 SVGIG (reference sequence). The CDR3 totals 16 residues.

This chain connects TRBV28 to TRBJ1-3; TRBD1 is a possible D gene (5 bases). V was trimmed by 2 bases and J by 2 bases, leaving 19 bases between them. Germline values: CDR1 MDHEN, CDR2 SYDVKM. The CDR3 spans 18 residues. The CDR3 DNA is TGTGCCAGCAGTTTAGTGCTGTGGGGCGCCGTGGCTGGAAACACCATATATTTT. Translating gives CASSLVLWGAVAGNTIYF.

Here the CDR3 DNA reads TGTGCCAGCAGTGTGAAGATAGGCGGGACAGGAAAAGGCTACACCTTC. It yields the protein CASSVKIGGTGKGYTF. V usage is TRBV2 and J usage is TRBJ1-2, with 8 bases lining up with TRBD1. J gave up 8 bases and V 4 bases, and 15 bases lay outside the gene matches. The CDR3 runs 16 residues. CDR1 is SNHLY, CDR2 FYNNEI, per germline.

The rearrangement links TRBV30 to TRBJ1-4; D is uncertain. The CDR3 consists of 14 residues. Trimming cost V 4 bases and J 7 bases, with 16 bases left between them. The germline V gene encodes CDR1 GTSNPN and CDR2 SVGIG (reference sequence). CDR3 sequence reads: CAWNPRSGGEKLFF. In nucleotides, the CDR3 is TGTGCCTGGAACCCACGGTCGGGCGGTGAAAAACTGTTTTTT.

The V gene is TRBV25-1, the J gene TRBJ1-3; no clear D gene. Germline V gene data show CDR1 as MGHDK and CDR2 as SYGVNS. The CDR3 totals 14 residues. V lost 2 bases and J 2 bases, leaving 7 bases between the germline ends. CDR3 nucleotides: TGTGCCAGCAGTGAACAGGAGACTGGAAACACCATATATTTT. The encoded protein is CASSEQETGNTIYF.

The V gene is TRBV30, the J gene TRBJ1-2; D possibly corresponds to TRBD1 (6 bases). Germline V CDR1 and CDR2: GTSNPN, SVGIG (reference sequence). With 7 bases removed from V and 11 bases from J, the gap between germline ends came to 17 bases. CDR3 size: 11 residues. DNA for the CDR3: TGTGCCTTGACACGGACCGGGACATACACCTTC. The encoded protein is CALTRTGTYTF.

V usage is TRBV6-1 and J usage is TRBJ2-3; D tentatively fits TRBD1 or TRBD2 (5 bases each). Germline CDR1 is MNHNS and CDR2 is SASEGT. The CDR3 has 16 amino acids. V gave up 1 base and J gave up 4 bases, with 15 bases separating them. The CDR3 DNA sequence: TGTGCCAGCAGTGAAGTGGGACCAGTGGCCTCAGATACGCAGTATTTT. Protein sequence: CASSEVGPVASDTQYF.

The chain carries TRBV30 and TRBJ2-6; the D gene could be TRBD1 or TRBD2 (5 bases each). V was pared by 3 bases and J by 4 bases, with 10 bases between. The germline V gene encodes CDR1 GTSNPN and CDR2 SVGIG (reference sequence). This CDR3 comprises 14 residues. CDR3 sequence: CAWRGTRGANVLTF. The CDR3 DNA reads as TGTGCCTGGAGAGGGACGCGGGGGGCCAACGTCCTGACTTTC.

The table lists this clone with a few counts. This chain joins TRBV27 and TRBJ2-5; TRBD1 matches 7 bases. The CDR3 loop spans 13 amino acids. Germline loops: CDR1 MNHEY, CDR2 SMNVEV (reference sequence). Trimming took 5 bases from V and 5 from J; bases not matched to a gene: 5. In DNA, the CDR3 is TGTGCCAGCAGTCGAGTACAGGGGGAGACCCAGTACTTC. As protein: CASSRVQGETQYF.